The sequence of this T cell receptor beta chain was determined in a study of shared clonotypes between healthy human individuals. Assay: immunoSEQ multiplex PCR; the TCRdb copy retains only in-frame clones and omits some. The sample shows millions of clones, about 94% of them seen only once. Overall study results and limits: Shared clonotypes across all four donors exceeded non-shared ones in generation probability. Among donors, the sharing of clonotypes was expected to be influenced by sequencing depth.

Points on this clone: Its antigen is not known.

The CDR3 runs 14 residues. V lost 7 bases to trimming and J lost 0 bases, with 13 bases between them. Per germline, CDR1 SGHTA and CDR2 FQGNSA. Terminally differentiated effector memory CD45RA+ cells were excluded by CCR7 positive selection of CD45RO-negative cells. The receptor was isolated from a young man in good health. The J gene is TRBJ2-7, the V gene TRBV7-2; D gene unclear. The sequenced sample was naive CD8+ T cells sorted from blood. CDR3 amino acids: CASTIGGSSYEQYF. The CDR3, as DNA: TGTGCCAGCACCATCGGCGGCTCCTCCTACGAGCAGTACTTC.